This passage covers 5 T cell receptor beta chains from one sample sequenced in a study of blood T cell repertoires in COVID-19. TCRdb keeps only in-frame clones here, not all; method: immunoSEQ multiplex PCR. The sample comprises about 140,000 clones, roughly 81% of which are singletons, and roughly 2.6% rests with the top ten. Material for sequencing was peripheral blood. The receptors originated from a human donor with acute or convalescent COVID-19. The donor label of this sample is uncertain.

The chain uses TRBV18 and TRBJ1-1; a possible D gene is TRBD1 (5 bases). Trimming pared 6 bases from V and 0 bases from J, leaving 11 bases between. This CDR3 spans 14 amino acids. Germline CDR1 KGHSH, CDR2 LQKENI. The CDR3 here is CASSGDSMNTEAFF. The CDR3 nucleotides are TGTGCCAGCTCTGGGGACTCGATGAACACTGAAGCTTTCTTT.

The chain uses TRBV9 and TRBJ2-7; weak D call: TRBD2 (5 bases). Trimming left V 1 base short and J 2 bases short, with 13 bases between. This CDR3 has 15 amino acids. The germline gives CDR1 SGDLS, CDR2 YYNGEE. The CDR3 loop reads CASSVSPVGTYEQYF. In DNA, the CDR3 is TGTGCCAGCAGCGTAAGCCCAGTCGGGACCTACGAGCAGTACTTC.

The chain employs TRBV10-3 and TRBJ1-5; 9 positions agree with TRBD1. J lost 6 bases, V lost 10 bases, and 10 bases had no gene match. CDR1 and CDR2 (germline): ENHRY, SYGVKD. CDR3 length: 14 amino acids. The CDR3 loop is CATAGDRESQPQHF. As DNA, the CDR3 is TGTGCCACCGCAGGGGACAGGGAATCTCAGCCCCAGCATTTT.

The chain is built from TRBV7-9 and TRBJ1-2; tentative D call: TRBD1 (6 bases). Looked up from germline, CDR1 is SEHNR and CDR2 is FQNEAQ (reference sequence). The CDR3 spans 14 residues. V was cut by 6 bases and J by 8 bases, with 19 bases left in between. Here the CDR3 reads CASRDLMTGKGYTF. The CDR3 region has the DNA TGTGCCAGCAGGGACTTAATGACAGGAAAAGGCTACACCTTC.

The chain links TRBV5-4 to TRBJ2-3; possibly TRBD2 for D (6 bases). Germline V gene sequence: CDR1 SGHNT, CDR2 YYREEE (reference sequence). The CDR3 spans 16 residues. Trimming cost V 0 bases and J 3 bases, with 14 bases left between them. As DNA, the CDR3 is TGTGCCAGCAGCTTGGAGTGGGCGAGCGGGACAGATACGCAGTATTTT. As protein: CASSLEWASGTDTQYF.